These T cell receptor beta chains were read from a single sample in a study of T cells in Graves' hyperthyroidism and ophthalmopathy. Using its own MiXCR run on the multiplex PCR reads, TCRdb lists one record per CDR3 protein. Here the sample spans 250,000 to 300,000 distinct CDR3 sequences, roughly an eighth being singletons. The specimen sequenced was blood. The receptor source for this set is a middle-aged woman with Graves' hyperthyroidism. CDR3s include the opening cysteine and the closing phenylalanine or tryptophan. The D gene is left open where the match is weak. Rows may omit the clone size; those that give it use once, few, many or a size class.

j_gene: TRBJ2-1; d_gene: TRBD1; abundance: many; v_gene: TRBV2; CDR3aa: CASRTDRGHYNEQFF
j_gene: TRBJ1-5; d_gene: TRBD1; abundance: -; v_gene: TRBV6-2/TRBV6-3; CDR3aa: CASNKGRQGNQPQHF
j_gene: TRBJ2-1; d_gene: TRBD2; abundance: many; v_gene: TRBV24-1; CDR3aa: CATSFAAGGNEQFF
j_gene: TRBJ2-2; d_gene: -; abundance: -; v_gene: TRBV19; CDR3aa: CASSTDGFTGELFF
j_gene: TRBJ2-6; d_gene: -; abundance: -; v_gene: TRBV6-1; CDR3aa: CASSEGGYSGANVLTF
j_gene: TRBJ2-3; d_gene: TRBD2; abundance: -; v_gene: TRBV6-5; CDR3aa: CASSYSAGGPDTQYF
j_gene: TRBJ2-5; d_gene: -; abundance: many; v_gene: TRBV30; CDR3aa: CAWTPRARETQYF
j_gene: TRBJ2-7; d_gene: TRBD2; abundance: many; v_gene: TRBV27; CDR3aa: CASSPQVAGGPYEQYF
j_gene: TRBJ2-7; d_gene: TRBD1; abundance: many; v_gene: TRBV20-1; CDR3aa: CSARDTGTGSSYEQYF
j_gene: TRBJ2-7; d_gene: TRBD2; abundance: few; v_gene: TRBV19; CDR3aa: CASSSSAGREQYF
j_gene: TRBJ2-7; d_gene: -; abundance: many; v_gene: TRBV29-1; CDR3aa: CSVMDDYEQYF
j_gene: TRBJ1-5; d_gene: -; abundance: many; v_gene: TRBV6-1; CDR3aa: CASSPIPHQPQHF
j_gene: TRBJ2-5; d_gene: -; abundance: many; v_gene: TRBV7-2; CDR3aa: CASSLGGFWETQYF
j_gene: TRBJ1-1; d_gene: TRBD1; abundance: many; v_gene: TRBV27; CDR3aa: CASSLQTGVNTEAFF
j_gene: TRBJ1-5; d_gene: -; abundance: many; v_gene: TRBV28; CDR3aa: CASSSGNQPQHF
j_gene: TRBJ1-1; d_gene: -; abundance: -; v_gene: TRBV9; CDR3aa: CASSVAGVGTEAFF
j_gene: TRBJ2-1; d_gene: -; abundance: many; v_gene: TRBV28; CDR3aa: CASSFPSGLSDEQFF
j_gene: TRBJ2-5; d_gene: -; abundance: many; v_gene: TRBV15; CDR3aa: CATSRAGAQETQYF
j_gene: TRBJ2-1; d_gene: TRBD2; abundance: many; v_gene: TRBV12-3/TRBV12-4; CDR3aa: CASHGLAGRSSYNEQFF